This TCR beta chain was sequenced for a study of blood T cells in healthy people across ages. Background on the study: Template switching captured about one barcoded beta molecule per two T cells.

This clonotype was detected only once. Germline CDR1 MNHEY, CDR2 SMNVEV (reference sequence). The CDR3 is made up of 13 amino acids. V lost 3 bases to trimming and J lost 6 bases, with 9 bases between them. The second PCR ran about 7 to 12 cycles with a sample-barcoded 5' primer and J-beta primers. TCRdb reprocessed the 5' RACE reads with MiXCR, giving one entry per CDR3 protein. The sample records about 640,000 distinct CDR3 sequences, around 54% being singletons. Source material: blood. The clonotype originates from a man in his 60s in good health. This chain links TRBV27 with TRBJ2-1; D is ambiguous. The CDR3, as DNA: TGTGCCAGCAGTTTCGGTGGGCTCAATGAGCAGTTCTTC. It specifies CASSFGGLNEQFF.